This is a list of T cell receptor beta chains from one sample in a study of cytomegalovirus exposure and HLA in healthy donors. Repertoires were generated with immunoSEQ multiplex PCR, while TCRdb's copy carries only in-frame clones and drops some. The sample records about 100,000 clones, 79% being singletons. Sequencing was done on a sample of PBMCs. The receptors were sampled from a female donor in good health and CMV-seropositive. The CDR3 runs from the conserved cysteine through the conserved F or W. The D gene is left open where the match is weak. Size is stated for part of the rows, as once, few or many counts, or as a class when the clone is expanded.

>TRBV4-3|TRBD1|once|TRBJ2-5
TGCGCCAGCAGCCCAACAGGGGTGAGGGGGCCGGGAGAGACCCAGTACTTC
CASSPTGVRGPGETQYF
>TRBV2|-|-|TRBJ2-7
TGTGCCAGCATGGAAGCGAGTTCTCTGAACGAGCAGTACTTC
CASMEASSLNEQYF
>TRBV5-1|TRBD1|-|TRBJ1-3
TGCGCCAGCAGCGAGGGACAGATAAACTCTGGAAACACCATATATTTT
CASSEGQINSGNTIYF
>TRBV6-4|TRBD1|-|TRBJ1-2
TGTGCCAGCATGGACAGGTTGGGGGACTATGGCTACACCTTC
CASMDRLGDYGYTF
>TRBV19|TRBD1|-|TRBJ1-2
TGTGCCAGTAGTATAGGCCCCGGGACAGGGGACGGCTATGGCTACACCTTC
CASSIGPGTGDGYGYTF
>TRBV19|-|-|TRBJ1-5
TGTGCCAGTAGTGCCCCCCGTTTACTCTCCAATCAGCCCCAGCATTTT
CASSAPRLLSNQPQHF
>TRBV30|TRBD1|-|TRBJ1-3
TGTGCCTGGACCAAGACAGGGACAAGGGGAAACACCATATATTTT
CAWTKTGTRGNTIYF
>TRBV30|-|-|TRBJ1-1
TGTGCCTGGAGCGGAGACAGGCGGGCTGAAGCTTTCTTT
CAWSGDRRAEAFF
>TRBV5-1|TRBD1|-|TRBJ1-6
TGCGCCAGCAGCTTGGCGGGGACAGGCTACTCACCCCTCCACTTT
CASSLAGTGYSPLHF
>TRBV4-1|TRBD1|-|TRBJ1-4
TGCGCCAGCAGCCTAGGACAGGCAACTAATGAAAAACTGTTTTTT
CASSLGQATNEKLFF
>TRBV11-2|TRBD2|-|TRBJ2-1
TGTGCCAGCAGCTTGACTAGCGGAAACAATGAGCAGTTCTTC
CASSLTSGNNEQFF
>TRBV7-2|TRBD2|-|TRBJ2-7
TGTGCCAGCAGCTTAGCCCTTAGCGGGGGGGCAACCCGGTTTGGTGAGCAGTACTTC
CASSLALSGGATRFGEQYF
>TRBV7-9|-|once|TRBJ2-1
TGTGCCAGCAGCCCCAGGCGGCTGAGGGAAAACAATGAGCAGTTCTTC
CASSPRRLRENNEQFF
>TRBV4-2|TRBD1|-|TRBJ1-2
TGTGCCAGCAGCCAAGAGGAACACAGGGGGTTTGACTATGGCTACACCTTC
CASSQEEHRGFDYGYTF
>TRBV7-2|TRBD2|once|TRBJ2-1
TGTGCCAGCAGCTCCCAAGGACTAGCGGGAACCTACAATGAGCAGTTCTTC
CASSSQGLAGTYNEQFF